These 6 T cell receptor beta chains were sequenced from one sample in a study of long-term antiretroviral therapy in people with HIV. The libraries were made with immunoSEQ v3.0 at survey level. The assay was immunoSEQ multiplex PCR, and TCRdb's table has in-frame clones only and misses some. Altogether some 28,000 clones are present, 80% being singletons, with the ten largest covering approximately 7%. This specimen consisted of unsorted PBMCs, obtained 0.3 years after starting antiretroviral therapy. These receptors all come from a middle-aged man with HIV.

This clone occurred once. The rearrangement joins TRBV5-1 to TRBJ2-7; D is undetermined. CDR1 is SGHRS, CDR2 YFSETQ, per germline. The CDR3 has 11 amino acids. The ends were cut back, 0 bases at V and 7 bases at J, with 5 bases in the middle. The CDR3 loop is CASSLAEEQYF. The CDR3 nucleotides read TGCGCCAGCAGCTTGGCGGAGGAGCAGTACTTC.

The J gene is TRBJ2-3, the V gene TRBV10-3; no clear D. V was cut by 0 bases and J by 0 bases, with 7 bases left in between. From germline, CDR1 is ENHRY and CDR2 SYGVKD. CDR3 length: 15 amino acids. In DNA form, the CDR3 reads TGTGCCATCAGTGAGTCGTACAGAAGCACAGATACGCAGTATTTT. Translation: CAISESYRSTDTQYF.

The J gene is TRBJ1-1, the V gene TRBV28; D gene ambiguous. The germline V and J ends were trimmed by 6 bases and 12 bases, with 17 bases remaining between them. The CDR3 has 12 amino acids. CDR1 is MDHEN and CDR2 is SYDVKM in the germline V gene. The CDR3 loop reads CASRVPPTGTFF. The CDR3 DNA follows: TGTGCCAGCAGAGTTCCGCCCACGGGAACTTTCTTT.

This chain connects TRBV7-2 to TRBJ1-2, with a possible D match to TRBD1 (5 bases). Trimming pared 3 bases from V and 0 bases from J, leaving 14 bases between. The CDR3 extends over 16 amino acids. Germline CDR1 is SGHTA and CDR2 is FQGNSA. The CDR3 coding sequence is TGTGCCAGCAGCTTCACACCGGGACGGACTAACTATGGCTACACCTTC. This translates into CASSFTPGRTNYGYTF.

This rearrangement joins TRBV30 to TRBJ2-7; the D is unclear. Germline loops: CDR1 GTSNPN, CDR2 SVGIG (reference sequence). V gave up 2 bases and J gave up 5 bases, with 7 bases separating them. This CDR3 comprises 11 residues. CDR3 coding DNA: TGTGCCTGGAGTAGCCGGGACGAGCAGTACTTC. This sequence encodes CAWSSRDEQYF.

This clone was seen only a few times. The rearrangement joins TRBV28 to TRBJ1-2; D not certain. V shed 8 bases and J shed 8 bases, with 9 bases lying between them. Germline V gene sequence: CDR1 MDHEN, CDR2 SYDVKM. The CDR3 sequence is 10 residues long. The CDR3 DNA reads TGTGCCAGCTCTGCCAAGGGCTACACCTTC. It yields the protein CASSAKGYTF.